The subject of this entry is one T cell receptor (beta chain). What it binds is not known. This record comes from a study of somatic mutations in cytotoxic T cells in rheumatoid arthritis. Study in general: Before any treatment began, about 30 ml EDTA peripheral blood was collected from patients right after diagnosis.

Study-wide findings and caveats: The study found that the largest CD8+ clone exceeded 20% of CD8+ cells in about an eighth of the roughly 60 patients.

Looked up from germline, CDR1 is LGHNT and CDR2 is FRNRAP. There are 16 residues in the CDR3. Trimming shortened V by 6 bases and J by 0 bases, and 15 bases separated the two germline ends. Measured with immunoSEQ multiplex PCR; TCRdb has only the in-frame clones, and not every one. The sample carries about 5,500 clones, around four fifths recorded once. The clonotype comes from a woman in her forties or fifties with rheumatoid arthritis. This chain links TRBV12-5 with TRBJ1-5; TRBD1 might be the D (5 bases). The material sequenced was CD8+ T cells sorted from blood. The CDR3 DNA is TGTGCTAGTGGAGCCCATGGGGGGGGTAGCAATCAGCCCCAGCATTTT. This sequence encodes CASGAHGGGSNQPQHF. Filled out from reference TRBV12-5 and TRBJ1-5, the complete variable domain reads DARVTQTPRHKVTEMGQEVTMRCQPILGHNTVFWYRQTMMQGLELLAYFRNRAPLDDSGMPKDRFSAEMPDATLATLKIQPSEPRDSAVYFCASGAHGGGSNQPQHFGDGTRLSIL.